The 8 T cell receptor beta chains listed next were all sequenced from one sample in a study of T cell changes during pregnancy in multiple sclerosis. Clones were sequenced by immunoSEQ multiplex PCR, and TCRdb holds only the in-frame ones, with some missing. The profile shows around 45,000 clones, over 75% of them singletons. The starting material was CD4+ T cells from peripheral blood mononuclear cells, obtained before pregnancy. The receptor source for this set is a female donor with multiple sclerosis, enrolled in a pregnancy study.

The chain links TRBV15 to TRBJ1-1, with D unresolved. Germline CDR1 reads LNHNV; CDR2 reads YYDKDF (reference sequence). V lost 5 bases and J lost 5, with 6 bases in between. The length of the CDR3 is 11 residues. The CDR3 sequence: CATSLRTEAFF. CDR3 bases: TGTGCCACCAGCTTGAGAACTGAAGCTTTCTTT.

This clone appeared a single time. The chain has TRBV27 and TRBJ2-7, with TRBD1 matching over 10 bases. Germline-derived CDR1 and CDR2 are MNHEY and SMNVEV (reference sequence). With V trimmed by 3 bases and J by 2 bases, 4 bases remained unmatched. This CDR3 is 15 amino acids long. The CDR3 DNA is TGTGCCAGCAGTTTGGCAGGGACAGGGGCCTACGAGCAGTACTTC. This translates into CASSLAGTGAYEQYF.

The rearrangement joins TRBV4-2 to TRBJ2-7, with TRBD1 matching 9 bases. The J segment lost 4 bases and the V segment lost 4 bases, leaving 14 bases of the junction unmatched. CDR3 length equals 17 residues. Germline V CDR1 and CDR2: LGHNA, YNFKEQ. In nucleotides, the CDR3 is TGTGCCAGCAGCCTTGGGGGCCTCCGGGACAGGGCGTACGAGCAGTACTTC. This gives the protein CASSLGGLRDRAYEQYF.

This clone has only one observation. V and J are TRBV7-8 and TRBJ1-5; no firm D call. Germline loops: CDR1 SGHVS, CDR2 FQNEAQ. Trimming pared 2 bases from V and 10 bases from J, leaving 18 bases between. The CDR3 is made up of 15 amino acids. CDR3 bases: TGTGCCAGCAGCTTAATTCGGGATCCTTGGCAACCCCAGCATTTT. Amino acids: CASSLIRDPWQPQHF. Drawing the rest from reference TRBV7-8 and TRBJ1-5, the complete variable domain is GAGVSQSPRYKVAKRGQDVALRCDPISGHVSLFWYQQALGQGPEFLTYFQNEAQLDKSGLPSDRFFAERPEGSVSTLKIQRTQQEDSAVYLCASSLIRDPWQPQHFGDGTRLSIL.

This sequence joins TRBV30 and TRBJ2-7; a possible D gene is TRBD2 (6 bases). Germline V CDR1 and CDR2: GTSNPN, SVGIG (reference sequence). The CDR3 runs to 14 residues. Trimming left V 6 bases short and J 4 bases short, with 19 bases between. The CDR3 loop is CACNAAGLLYEQYF. The CDR3 nucleotides read TGTGCCTGCAATGCGGCGGGGTTACTTTACGAGCAGTACTTC.

The V gene is TRBV29-1, the J gene TRBJ2-1; possible D gene TRBD1, 6 bases. Per the germline V gene, CDR1 is SQVTM and CDR2 is ANQGSEA. The CDR3 is 11 amino acids. The V and J ends lost 7 bases and 7 bases respectively, with 11 bases between them. The CDR3 DNA follows: TGCAGCGGCGGACAGCGGAATGAGCAGTTCTTC. It specifies CSGGQRNEQFF.

The sample holds a few counts of this clone. The gene calls are TRBV6-4 and TRBJ2-2; D might be TRBD2 (5 bases). This CDR3 has 13 residues. Per the germline V gene, CDR1 is MRHNA and CDR2 is SNTAGT. With 4 bases removed from V and 3 bases from J, the gap between germline ends came to 6 bases. The CDR3 region is CASSAGYTGELFF. The CDR3 nucleotides read TGTGCCAGCAGTGCGGGGTACACCGGGGAGCTGTTTTTT.

As DNA, the CDR3 is TGTGCCAGCAGTCCCGAGCGGGTCCCTAATGAGAATGAGCAGTTCTTC. Translation gives CASSPERVPNENEQFF. The chain is built from TRBV7-8 and TRBJ2-1; maybe TRBD2 (6 bases). Trimming removed 6 bases from V and 7 bases from J, with 22 bases in between. CDR1 is SGHVS, CDR2 FQNEAQ, per germline. This CDR3 is 16 amino acids long.